The 7 T cell receptor beta chains reported below all come from one sample, sequenced in a study of cytomegalovirus exposure and HLA in healthy donors. PCR used 60 Vbeta primers and 13 Jbeta primers. Method: immunoSEQ multiplex PCR; TCRdb's copy keeps in-frame clones and lacks some. Seen in this sample are approximately 110,000 clones; the ten most common clones hold less than 3.5%. Sequencing was done on a sample of PBMCs. All receptors derive from a man aged 25 to 40 in good health and CMV-seronegative.

The V gene is TRBV2, the J gene TRBJ2-7; 8 bases map to TRBD2. The germline gives CDR1 SNHLY, CDR2 FYNNEI. The CDR3 is made up of 14 amino acids. V dropped 2 bases and J dropped 3; count of bases not matched to a gene: 3. The CDR3 DNA reads as TGTGCCAGCAGTGAATATCTAGCGGGCTACGAGCAGTACTTC. This translates into CASSEYLAGYEQYF.

The chain carries TRBV18 and TRBJ1-2, with no clear D. CDR3 length: 14 residues. V dropped 0 bases and J dropped 3 bases, with 8 bases sitting between them. Germline V gene data show CDR1 as KGHSH and CDR2 as LQKENI. The DNA of the CDR3 is TGTGCCAGCTCACCACCAGTACCGGACTATGGCTACACCTTC. This sequence encodes CASSPPVPDYGYTF.

The chain links TRBV7-2 to TRBJ1-1; 8 bases agree with TRBD1. Germline V gene lookup returns CDR1 SGHTA and CDR2 FQGNSA. The V and J ends lost 4 bases and 11 bases, in that order; junction bases with no gene match: 6. CDR3 length: 12 residues. CDR3 DNA sequence: TGTGCCAGCAGCTCGGACAGGGTAAGGGCTTTCTTT. This codes for CASSSDRVRAFF.

The chain couples TRBV19 to TRBJ1-6; TRBD1 matches 10 bases. CDR3 size: 17 residues. After removal of 5 bases from V and 8 bases from J, the junction contained 12 bases not matched to a gene. Germline CDR1 LNHDA, CDR2 SQIVND (reference sequence). The CDR3 coding sequence is TGTGCCAGTAGTGGACCGGGACAGGGGTCGTGGTATTCACCCCTCCACTTT. This sequence encodes CASSGPGQGSWYSPLHF.

This rearrangement joins TRBV29-1 to TRBJ1-2; TRBD1 matches at 7 bases. After removal of 1 base from V and 7 bases from J, the junction contained 12 bases not matched to a gene. This CDR3 has 15 amino acids. Looked up from germline, CDR1 is SQVTM and CDR2 is ANQGSEA. The chain's CDR3 is CSVEGWGRGELGYTF. The CDR3 DNA reads as TGCAGCGTTGAAGGGTGGGGCAGGGGGGAACTTGGCTACACCTTC.

The chain carries TRBV14 and TRBJ2-5; possible D gene TRBD2, 6 bases. V was pared by 5 bases and J by 5 bases, with 15 bases between. Germline V gene lookup returns CDR1 SGHDN and CDR2 FVKESK. The CDR3 runs to 14 residues. The CDR3 sequence is CASSSRGFGETQYF. CDR3 in DNA: TGTGCCAGCAGCTCACGGGGGTTTGGGGAGACCCAGTACTTC.

This chain links TRBV25-1 with TRBJ2-7; weak D call: TRBD1 (6 bases). The CDR3 spans 13 residues. V lost 7 bases to trimming and J lost 6 bases, with 16 bases between them. Germline CDR1 MGHDK, CDR2 SYGVNS. The CDR3 sequence: CASNLGQGFEQYF. In DNA, the CDR3 is TGTGCCAGCAACCTCGGGCAGGGGTTCGAGCAGTACTTC.